The text below deals with one T cell receptor (beta chain). The antigen remains undetermined. The source of the sample is a study of cytomegalovirus exposure and HLA in healthy donors. Study findings and constraints: Among TCR beta chains, those listed as cytomegalovirus-associated numbered about 160.

V lost 7 bases, J lost 4 bases, and 1 base stayed unmatched. The germline gives CDR1 SQVTM, CDR2 ANQGSEA. CDR3 length: 13 residues. Libraries were prepared by immunoSEQ multiplex PCR; TCRdb keeps only in-frame clonotypes and omits some of them. Of a few hundred thousand clones listed, 70% to 90% are singletons. The chain links TRBV29-1 to TRBJ2-7, with 16 bases aligning to TRBD2. The sequence derives from a woman between 18 and 29 years old in good health and CMV-seronegative. The sample comprised PBMCs. The DNA for the CDR3 is TGCAGCGCGGGACTAGCGGGAGGGTACGAGCAGTACTTC. Amino acid sequence: CSAGLAGGYEQYF.